This T cell receptor beta chain emerged from a study of cytomegalovirus exposure and HLA in healthy donors. It was with 60 Vbeta and 13 Jbeta primers that the PCR ran. Some clones are missing from TCRdb's copy, which holds only in-frame ones; the method was immunoSEQ multiplex PCR. The sample has roughly 120,000 clones, 74% seen once; the top ten hold 11%. There are 15 residues in the CDR3. Trimming took 0 bases from V and 8 from J, leaving 13 bases between them. CDR1 LGHNA and CDR2 YSLEER come from the germline V gene. The V gene is TRBV4-3, the J gene TRBJ1-4; D gene ambiguous. The receptor comes from a woman aged 50 to 60 in good health and CMV-seropositive. Input material: PBMCs. Here the CDR3 reads CASSQDFGEWEKLFF. CDR3 in DNA: TGCGCCAGCAGCCAAGATTTCGGGGAGTGGGAAAAACTGTTTTTT.